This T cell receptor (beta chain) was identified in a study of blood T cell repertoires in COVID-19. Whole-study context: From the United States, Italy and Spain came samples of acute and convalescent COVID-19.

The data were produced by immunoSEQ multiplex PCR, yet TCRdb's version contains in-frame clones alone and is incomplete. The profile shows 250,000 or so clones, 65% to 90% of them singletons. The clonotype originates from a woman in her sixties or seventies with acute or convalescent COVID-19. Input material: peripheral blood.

The CDR3 is CASSEAESSGTGAYEQYF. The CDR3 DNA is TGTGCCAGCAGTGAAGCGGAATCGTCGGGGACAGGGGCCTACGAGCAGTACTTC. This rearrangement joins TRBV6-1 to TRBJ2-7; 10 positions match TRBD1. The junction had 10 bases not matched to a gene; V was cut back by 0 bases and J by 2 bases. CDR1 is MNHNS, CDR2 SASEGT, per germline. This CDR3 is built from 18 residues.